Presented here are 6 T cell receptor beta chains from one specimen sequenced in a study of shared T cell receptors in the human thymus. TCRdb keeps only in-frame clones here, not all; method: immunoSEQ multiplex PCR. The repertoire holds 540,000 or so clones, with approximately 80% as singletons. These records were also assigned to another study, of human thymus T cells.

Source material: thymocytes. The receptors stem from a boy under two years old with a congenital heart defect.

The CDR3 DNA reads as TGTGCCAGCAGCCAAGTACCCGGGACTAGCGGGTCTTGGGCGGAGAATGAGCAGTTCTTC. Protein: CASSQVPGTSGSWAENEQFF. The J gene is TRBJ2-1, the V gene TRBV4-2, with 12 bases matching TRBD2. CDR1 and CDR2 (germline): LGHNA, YNFKEQ. The CDR3 is 20 amino acids. The ends lost 1 base at V and 7 bases at J; junction bases unmatched: 17.

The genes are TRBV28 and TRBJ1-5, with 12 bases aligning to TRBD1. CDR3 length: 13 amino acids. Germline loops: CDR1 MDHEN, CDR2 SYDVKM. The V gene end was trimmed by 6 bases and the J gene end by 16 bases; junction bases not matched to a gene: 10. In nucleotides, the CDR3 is TGTGCCAGCAGCTCGACTACCGGGACAGGGGGCCATTTT. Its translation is CASSSTTGTGGHF.

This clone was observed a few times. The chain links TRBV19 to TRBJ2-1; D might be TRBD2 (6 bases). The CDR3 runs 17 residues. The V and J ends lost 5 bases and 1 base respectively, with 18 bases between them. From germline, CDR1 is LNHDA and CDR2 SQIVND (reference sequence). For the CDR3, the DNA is TGTGCCAGTAGTCTCCGGCGGCGGGATTCGTCCTACAATGAGCAGTTCTTC. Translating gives CASSLRRRDSSYNEQFF.

CDR3: CASSHGGLAESDTQYF. In DNA, the CDR3 is TGCGCCAGCAGCCACGGCGGGCTAGCGGAGTCAGATACGCAGTATTTT. The genes are TRBV4-3 and TRBJ2-3, with 7 bases fitting TRBD2. This CDR3 comprises 16 residues. With 3 bases clipped from V and 4 bases from J, the junction kept 10 bases outside the gene matches. CDR1 LGHNA and CDR2 YSLEER come from the germline V gene.

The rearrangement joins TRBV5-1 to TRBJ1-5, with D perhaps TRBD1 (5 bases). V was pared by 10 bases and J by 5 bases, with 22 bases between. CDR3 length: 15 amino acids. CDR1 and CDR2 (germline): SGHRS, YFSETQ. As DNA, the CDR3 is TGCGCCTTCAGGGAGGGGTGCCCGGCGGATCAGCCCCAGCATTTT. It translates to CAFREGCPADQPQHF.

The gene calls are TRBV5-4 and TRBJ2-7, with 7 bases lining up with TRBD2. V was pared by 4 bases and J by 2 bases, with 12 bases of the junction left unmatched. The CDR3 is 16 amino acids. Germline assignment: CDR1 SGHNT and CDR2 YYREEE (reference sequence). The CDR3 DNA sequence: TGTGCCAGCAGCCCCCAGACGGCGGGAGCCCCCTACGAGCAGTACTTC. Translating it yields CASSPQTAGAPYEQYF.